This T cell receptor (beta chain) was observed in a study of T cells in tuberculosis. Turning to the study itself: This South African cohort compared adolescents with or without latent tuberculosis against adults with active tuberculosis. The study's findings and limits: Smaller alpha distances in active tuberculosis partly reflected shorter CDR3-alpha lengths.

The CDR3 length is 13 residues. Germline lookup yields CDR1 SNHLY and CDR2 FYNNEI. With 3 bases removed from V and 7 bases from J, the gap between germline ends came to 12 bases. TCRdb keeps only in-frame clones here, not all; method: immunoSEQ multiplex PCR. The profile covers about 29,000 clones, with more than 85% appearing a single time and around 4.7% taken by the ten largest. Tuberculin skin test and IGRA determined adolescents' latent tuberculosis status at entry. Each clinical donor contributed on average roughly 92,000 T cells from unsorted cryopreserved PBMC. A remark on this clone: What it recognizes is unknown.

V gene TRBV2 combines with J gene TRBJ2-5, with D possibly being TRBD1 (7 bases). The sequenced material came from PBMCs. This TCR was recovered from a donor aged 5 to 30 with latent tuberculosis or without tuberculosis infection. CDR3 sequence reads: CASSDGGGATQYF. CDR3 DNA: TGTGCCAGCAGTGACGGAGGGGGCGCGACCCAGTACTTC.